The entry below gives a single T cell receptor (beta chain) sequence along with its context. The antigen is unknown. These data belong to a study of early T cells in non-severe SARS-CoV-2 infection. In the study overall: The study sequenced bulk RNA from unsorted whole blood, with chains unpaired.

Notes on the study in general: Anti-spike CD8 responses were favored in VDJdb matching, and private and CD4 specificities were missed.

Separate cDNA molecules each had unique molecular identifiers attached to them. A single record per CDR3 protein comes from TCRdb applying MiXCR to the 5' RACE reads. Among 90,000 to 130,000 distinct CDR3 sequences, over 10% were seen once, and the ten largest hold less than 4.5%. Germline values: CDR1 SGHTA, CDR2 FQGNSA. Deletions cut 5 bases from V and 12 bases from J, with 4 bases between. This CDR3 comprises 8 residues. The genes are TRBV7-2 and TRBJ1-2; unclear D gene. This receptor was identified in an adult who was a healthcare worker with PCR-confirmed SARS-CoV-2 infection or an uninfected control (not recorded which). This specimen consisted of whole blood, obtained at baseline. The CDR3 here is CASSPHTF. In nucleotides, the CDR3 is TGTGCCAGCAGCCCGCACACCTTC.